This TCR beta chain derives from a study of blood T cell repertoires in COVID-19. Across the whole study: Acute and convalescent COVID-19 specimens originated in the United States, Italy and Spain.

Original methodology: Reference gene primer amplification gave estimated nucleated cell counts. Some clones are missing from TCRdb's copy, which holds only in-frame ones; the method was immunoSEQ multiplex PCR. That table furnishes V, J and clone size, whereas the DNA furnished D and trimming. This table has more than 110,000 clones, around 80% appearing once. Germline V gives CDR1 LNHDA, CDR2 SQIVND (reference sequence). The CDR3 totals 13 residues. The ends were cut back, 3 bases at V and 13 bases at J, with 16 bases in the middle. The V gene is TRBV19, the J gene TRBJ2-1; D unresolved. The sequencing sample was made of peripheral blood. This sequence originates from a man in his fifties or sixties with acute or convalescent COVID-19. Here the CDR3 reads CASSIGGADRQFF. The CDR3 DNA follows: TGTGCCAGTAGTATTGGCGGAGCCGACCGCCAGTTCTTC.